The clone carrying this T cell receptor (beta chain) has just one count. What it recognizes is unknown. The record originates from a study of OX40 agonist ivuxolimab in advanced cancers. Study-wide results and caveats: Fewer expanded clones were found on average in CD4+ than in CD8+ T cells. Partial responders receiving 0.1-3.0 mg/kg showed among the lowest clonal expansion.

Measured with immunoSEQ multiplex PCR; TCRdb has only the in-frame clones, and not every one. The data show 30,000 or so clones, 80% to 85% seen once. Sampled blood was obtained at baseline, cycle 4 day 1, and cycle 7 day 1. The CDR3 is 15 amino acids. Germline CDR1 and CDR2: MNHNS and SASEGT. V lost 6 bases and J lost 3, with 18 bases in between. The rearrangement links TRBV6-1 to TRBJ2-7; D remains ambiguous. The sequence was obtained from an adult with an advanced solid tumor such as melanoma, head and neck, liver or kidney cancer. Specimen: CD4+ or CD8+ T cells sorted from blood, collected in a trial of the OX40 agonist ivuxolimab. The CDR3 region has the DNA TGTGCCAGCAGGAATTGGGGAACCGGGTACTACGAGCAGTACTTC. This sequence encodes CASRNWGTGYYEQYF.